This TCR beta chain was sequenced for a study of read filtering for tumor transcriptome and immune sequencing. Trimming pared 7 bases from V and 0 bases from J, leaving 11 bases between. This CDR3 contains 15 residues. Germline assignment: CDR1 SGHRS and CDR2 YFSETQ. Molecular barcoded adaptors covering alpha/delta and beta/gamma chains were used on roughly 370 ng RNA. Using its own MiXCR run on the reads, TCRdb lists one record per CDR3 protein. The table records about 35,000 distinct CDR3 sequences, around an eighth of them present only once. This clonotype was observed many times. The chain uses TRBV5-1 and TRBJ2-6, with D unclear. The sample taken for sequencing was a population of CD138-negative cells sorted from bone marrow. This sequence originates from a donor aged 40 or over with multiple myeloma. CDR3 DNA sequence: TGCGCCAGCGCTCAACAGAGCTCTGGGGCCAACGTCCTGACTTTC. Its protein product is CASAQQSSGANVLTF.